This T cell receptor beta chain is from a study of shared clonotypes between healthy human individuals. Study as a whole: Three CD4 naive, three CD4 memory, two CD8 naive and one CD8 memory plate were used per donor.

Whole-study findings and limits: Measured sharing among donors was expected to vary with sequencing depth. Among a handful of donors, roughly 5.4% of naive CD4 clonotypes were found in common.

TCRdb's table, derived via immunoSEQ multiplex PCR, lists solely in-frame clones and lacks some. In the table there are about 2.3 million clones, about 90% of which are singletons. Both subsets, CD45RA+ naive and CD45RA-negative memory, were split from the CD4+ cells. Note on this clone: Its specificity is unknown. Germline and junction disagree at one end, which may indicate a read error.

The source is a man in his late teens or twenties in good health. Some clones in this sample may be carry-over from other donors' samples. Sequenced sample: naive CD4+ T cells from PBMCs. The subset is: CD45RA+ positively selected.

CDR3 bases: TGTGCCAGCAGTCAAGCTAGGGCGAGCTCCTACAATGAGCAGTTCTTC. Translating it yields CASSQARASSYNEQFF. This chain connects TRBV2 to TRBJ2-1, with unresolved D. The CDR3 extends over 16 amino acids. Germline V lookup: CDR1 SNHLY, CDR2 FYNNEI.